Ten or more counts support the clone carrying this TCR beta chain. The data were taken from a study of T-cell memory formation after mild COVID-19. Study-level background: Clusters were largely donor specific.

The germline V gene encodes CDR1 SGHRS and CDR2 YFSETQ. The CDR3 totals 16 residues. The V segment lost 4 bases and the J segment 3 bases; nucleotides outside the gene matches: 13. Employing constant-segment primers, 5'RACE generated TCR alpha and TCR beta cDNA libraries bearing sample barcodes and UMIs. From the 5' RACE reads, TCRdb called clonotypes with MiXCR, one entry per CDR3 protein. The data show 200,000 to 250,000 distinct CDR3 sequences, approximately 16% seen once. Source material: PBMCs or a T cell subset sorted from them (not recorded which). This TCR was sampled from a man between 18 and 35 years old who had mild COVID-19 (a few samples of this study predate the infection). Cell type and time point are not known. The chain couples TRBV5-1 to TRBJ2-7, with 7 bases identical to TRBD1. CDR3 sequence reads: CASSGVTGKVGYEQYF. The CDR3 DNA follows: TGCGCCAGCAGCGGGGTGACAGGGAAGGTAGGCTACGAGCAGTACTTC.